This T cell receptor beta chain is drawn from a study of STAT5B mutations in CD4+ large granular lymphocyte leukemia. Study-level findings and limits: Patient CD4-sorted repertoires stayed more clonal than healthy ones after leukemic-clone removal.

In this sample, this clone turned up a few times. Antigen unknown. Measured with immunoSEQ multiplex PCR; TCRdb has only the in-frame clones, and not every one. The sample has about 40,000 clones; about four fifths are singletons. CDR3 length: 17 residues. With 5 bases removed from V and 4 bases from J, the gap between germline ends came to 23 bases. Germline assignment: CDR1 SEHNR and CDR2 FQNEAQ (reference sequence). This sequence was found in a human donor in good health. The chain recombines TRBV7-9 with TRBJ1-2, with D maybe TRBD1 (5 bases). The sequenced sample was CD4+ T cells from blood buffy coats. The CDR3 nucleotides are TGTGCCAGCAGCACAACCTGGACAAGTGGCCTACCCTATGGCTACACCTTC. This encodes CASSTTWTSGLPYGYTF.